The 14 T cell receptor beta chains reported below all come from one sample, sequenced in a study of blood T cells in healthy people across ages. With a J-beta primer mix and a sample-barcoded 5' primer, a second PCR ran 7 to 11 cycles. TCRdb re-derived calls from the 5' RACE reads in MiXCR, one entry per CDR3 protein. The sample holds about 1,400,000 distinct CDR3 sequences, around 59% seen once. The sample comprised blood. Receptors were obtained from a man aged 18 to 30 in good health.

This clonotype was seen a handful of times. This chain links TRBV29-1 with TRBJ2-5, with TRBD1 matching over 8 bases. V dropped 5 bases and J dropped 4; count of bases not matched to a gene: 6. The CDR3 covers 13 residues. CDR1 and CDR2 from the germline V gene are SQVTM and ANQGSEA. DNA of the CDR3: TGCAGCGTTTTCGGACAGGGCGGAGAGACCCAGTACTTC. It specifies CSVFGQGGETQYF.

This clonotype was found a few times. The chain carries TRBV29-1 and TRBJ1-2; 7 bases fit TRBD1. CDR1 and CDR2 (germline): SQVTM, ANQGSEA. V trimming: 6 bases; J trimming: 5 bases; junction bases outside the gene matches: 9. The CDR3 has 13 amino acids. CDR3 coding DNA: TGCAGCGTCCGTCCCGGGACAGAGTATGGCTACACCTTC. Residues: CSVRPGTEYGYTF.

CDR3 DNA: TGTGCCAGCAGTTTAAATCTGGCAGATACGCAGTATTTT. It translates to CASSLNLADTQYF. The chain employs TRBV27 and TRBJ2-3; no clear D. The CDR3 covers 13 residues. CDR1 is MNHEY and CDR2 is SMNVEV in the germline V gene (reference sequence). Trimming removed 2 bases from V and 4 bases from J, with 7 bases in between.

In this sample, this clonotype turned up a few times. The chain is built from TRBV12-3 or TRBV12-4 and TRBJ2-3, with 8 nucleotides matching TRBD1. The CDR3 length is 13 residues. V lost 6 bases and J lost 6; bases outside the gene matches: 5. CDR3 residues: CASSRTGIDTQYF. In nucleotides, the CDR3 is TGTGCCAGCAGCCGGACAGGGATTGATACGCAGTATTTT.

This clonotype was detected only once. This sequence joins TRBV9 and TRBJ2-7, with D perhaps being TRBD1 or TRBD2 (6 bases each). Germline V gene sequence: CDR1 SGDLS, CDR2 YYNGEE. This CDR3 spans 12 amino acids. V was shortened by 5 bases and J by 12 bases, with 18 bases between the two germline ends. Written as DNA, the CDR3 is TGTGCCAGCAGTGAACAGGGAGGAGTTAGGTACTTC. Its translation is CASSEQGGVRYF.

Concerning this clonotype itself: Germline and junction disagree at one end, which may indicate a read error. The CDR3 reads CSTRDGLQPQHF. The DNA for the CDR3 is TGCAGTACTAGAGATGGCCTTCAGCCCCAGCATTTT. V and J are TRBV20-1 and TRBJ1-5; D not resolved. There are 12 residues in the CDR3. In germline, CDR1 is DFQATT, CDR2 SNEGSKA (reference sequence).

Worth noting for this clonotype: This could be a read error, since a much larger clone is one nucleotide away. The rearrangement joins TRBV3-1 to TRBJ1-5, with D perhaps matching TRBD1 (6 bases). The CDR3 loop spans 13 amino acids. Germline-derived CDR1 and CDR2 are LGHDT and YNNKEL (reference sequence). Here the CDR3 DNA reads TGTGCCGGCAGCCCACACAGGGAGCAGCCCCAGCATTTT. This sequence encodes CAGSPHREQPQHF.

The rearrangement links TRBV20-1 to TRBJ2-1; D uncertain. The V gene lost 2 bases and the J gene lost 0 bases, with 11 bases spanning the gap. Germline CDR1 is DFQATT and CDR2 is SNEGSKA (reference sequence). This CDR3 has 15 residues. CDR3 nucleotide sequence: TGCAGTGCTAGACTTCTTCCTAGCTCCTACAATGAGCAGTTCTTC. It is translated as CSARLLPSSYNEQFF.

The chain recombines TRBV4-2 with TRBJ1-6; tentatively, D is TRBD1 (5 bases). Trimming removed 0 bases from V and 5 bases from J, with 8 bases in between. In germline, CDR1 is LGHNA, CDR2 YNFKEQ. The CDR3 covers 15 residues. CDR3 sequence: CASSQDPGDNSPLHF. The CDR3 DNA is TGTGCCAGCAGCCAAGACCCGGGGGATAATTCACCCCTCCACTTT.

The chain carries TRBV7-6 and TRBJ2-3; either TRBD1 or TRBD2 may fit D (5 bases each). The germline V gene has CDR1 SGHVS and CDR2 FNYEAQ. The germline V and J ends were trimmed by 1 base and 1 base, with 18 bases remaining between them. There are 18 residues in the CDR3. The CDR3 DNA is TGTGCCAGCAGCTTAGTTAGAGTCCGTGGGGGTGGCACAGATACGCAGTATTTT. Its protein is CASSLVRVRGGGTDTQYF.

The chain combines TRBV11-2 with TRBJ1-6; no clear D gene. The ends were cut back, 1 base at V and 7 bases at J, with 5 bases in the middle. The CDR3 is 13 amino acids. Looked up from germline, CDR1 is SGHAT and CDR2 is FQNNGV. CDR3 region: CASSLAGNSPLHF. Here the CDR3 DNA reads TGTGCCAGCAGCTTAGCCGGGAATTCACCCCTCCACTTT.

The V call is TRBV5-1, the J call TRBJ2-7, with no clear D. The CDR3 is 13 residues long. V was trimmed by 0 bases and J by 7 bases, leaving 11 bases between them. Germline loops: CDR1 SGHRS, CDR2 YFSETQ. CDR3 coding DNA: TGCGCCAGCAGCTTGGAGGTTGCCTTGGAGCAGTACTTC. This translates into CASSLEVALEQYF.

This clonotype turned up a few times. This chain links TRBV2 with TRBJ2-7; D may be TRBD2 (5 bases). Per germline, CDR1 SNHLY and CDR2 FYNNEI. Trimming stripped 3 bases from V and 2 bases from J, with 14 bases between. The CDR3 extends over 15 amino acids. As DNA, the CDR3 is TGTGCCAGCAGTGATTCTAGCAGCCCTACCTACGAGCAGTACTTC. Translating gives CASSDSSSPTYEQYF.

The chain recombines TRBV4-1 with TRBJ1-4; D gene unclear. Germline loops: CDR1 MGHRA, CDR2 YSYEKL. This CDR3 is 13 amino acids long. Between the trimmed V and J ends, which lost 4 bases and 7 bases, there was a span of 10 bases. The CDR3 region is CASSLREGEKLFF. Written as DNA, the CDR3 is TGCGCCAGCAGCCTTAGAGAGGGTGAAAAACTGTTTTTT.